The rows below give T cell receptor beta chains drawn from one sample of a study of blood T cell repertoires in COVID-19. Libraries were prepared by immunoSEQ multiplex PCR; TCRdb keeps only in-frame clonotypes and omits some of them. The sample contains 130,000 or so clones, about 86% of which appear only once. Sequencing was done on a sample of peripheral blood. The source of these receptors is an older woman with acute or convalescent COVID-19. CDR3s include the opening cysteine and the closing phenylalanine or tryptophan. Each record gives: J gene, V gene, D gene, clone size, CDR3 DNA, CDR3 protein. D genes are given only for firm matches. Not all rows give a size; the values are once, few, many and, for expanded clones, a class.

TRBJ2-5	TRBV7-7	TRBD1	NA	TGTGCTAGCAGCTTAGGGGACAGGGGTCAGGAGACCCAGTACTTC	CASSLGDRGQETQYF
TRBJ2-3	TRBV28	TRBD2	few	TGTGCCAGCAGTTTACTCTTTAGTAGCGGGGGCACAGATACGCAGTATTTT	CASSLLFSSGGTDTQYF
TRBJ2-7	TRBV7-8	NA	NA	TGTGCCAGCAGCTCCACAGGGAGCTCCTACGAGCAGTACTTC	CASSSTGSSYEQYF
TRBJ2-7	TRBV6-2/TRBV6-3	NA	NA	TGTGCCAGCAGTTACGGGGTAGCGCCGAGCTCCTACGAGCAGTACTTC	CASSYGVAPSSYEQYF
TRBJ1-6	TRBV6-5	NA	NA	TGTGCCAGCAGTTACTCGCCCAGTCTGAATTCACCCCTCCACTTT	CASSYSPSLNSPLHF
TRBJ2-2	TRBV10-1	NA	NA	TGCGCCAGCAGGACAGGCCTAAACACCGGGGAGCTGTTTTTT	CASRTGLNTGELFF
TRBJ1-1	TRBV7-3	TRBD1	few	TGTGCCAGCAGCCCACAGGGGTTTCTGGACACTGAAGCTTTCTTT	CASSPQGFLDTEAFF
TRBJ1-6	TRBV30	TRBD1	NA	TGTGCCTGGAGCCTGACAGGGGTCAATTCACCCCTCCACTTT	CAWSLTGVNSPLHF
TRBJ1-1	TRBV6-1	NA	NA	TGTGCCAGCAGTGAACGGGGGGAAGCTTTCTTT	CASSERGEAFF
TRBJ2-5	TRBV9	NA	NA	TGTGCCAGCAGCGTACCAGAACAAGAGACCCAGTACTTC	CASSVPEQETQYF
TRBJ2-7	TRBV19	NA	few	TGTGCCAGTAGTATGCAGCCTTTGGGCCCCTACGAGCAGTACTTC	CASSMQPLGPYEQYF
TRBJ2-1	TRBV6-4	TRBD2	NA	TGTGCCAGCAGTGACGGGGGGGCCTACAATGAGCAGTTCTTC	CASSDGGAYNEQFF
TRBJ2-7	TRBV10-3	NA	once	TGTGCCATCAGTGAGTCGGGGGGGCGCGCCTACGAGCAGTACTTC	CAISESGGRAYEQYF
TRBJ1-5	TRBV28	NA	NA	TGTGCCAGCAGTTTATGGTTGGGCACTTTTAGCAATCAGCCCCAGCATTTT	CASSLWLGTFSNQPQHF
TRBJ1-1	TRBV30	NA	once	TGTGCCTGGAGTAGGCCCAGGTCGAACACTGAAGCTTTCTTT	CAWSRPRSNTEAFF
TRBJ2-7	TRBV9	TRBD1	NA	TGTGCCAGCAGCCGCCAGACAGGGGGCGAGCAGTACTTC	CASSRQTGGEQYF
TRBJ2-3	TRBV27	TRBD2	NA	TGTGCCAGCAGTGGAAGCGGGGGGCCAGATACGCAGTATTTT	CASSGSGGPDTQYF
TRBJ1-4	TRBV4-1	TRBD1	NA	TGCGCCAGCAGCCAAGTTCTGGCAAACAGGGGGGGCAATGAAAAACTGTTTTTT	CASSQVLANRGGNEKLFF
TRBJ2-7	TRBV6-5	TRBD2	NA	TGTGCCAGCAGTTACTCCGGGACTAACAACTACGAGCAGTACTTC	CASSYSGTNNYEQYF
TRBJ2-3	TRBV19	NA	NA	TGTGCCAGTAGCCTGAGTCTGGGCAAGGATACGCAGTATTTT	CASSLSLGKDTQYF
TRBJ1-5	TRBV4-1	NA	NA	TGCGCCAGCAGCCAAGAGATCGGTCAGCCCCAGCATTTT	CASSQEIGQPQHF
TRBJ2-2	TRBV7-8	TRBD2	NA	TGTGCCAGCAGCTCTATACTAGCGGTGAACACCGGGGAGCTGTTTTTT	CASSSILAVNTGELFF
TRBJ2-5	TRBV11-3	TRBD2	NA	TGTGCCAGCAGCTTAGAGGGACTAGCGGGGCAAGAGACCCAGTACTTC	CASSLEGLAGQETQYF
TRBJ2-1	TRBV9	TRBD2	NA	TGTGCCAGCAGCGAGGTAGCGGGGACCTACAATGAGCAGTTCTTC	CASSEVAGTYNEQFF
TRBJ2-7	TRBV2	NA	NA	TGTGCCAGCAGCAGACCACGGACGGGGTACGAACAGTACTTC	CASSRPRTGYEQYF
TRBJ1-3	TRBV6-6	TRBD1	once	TGTGCCAGCAGGAACGGACTGGACAGGAGCTTGTATTTT	CASRNGLDRSLYF
TRBJ2-5	TRBV5-1	TRBD2	NA	TGCGCCAGCAGCTTGGCCCCAGCGGGGGGCCAAGAGACCCAGTACTTC	CASSLAPAGGQETQYF
TRBJ1-5	TRBV15	NA	NA	TGTGCCACCAGCAGAGGGCGAGGTCAGCCGAAGCTCAATCAGCCCCAGCATTTT	CATSRGRGQPKLNQPQHF
TRBJ2-5	TRBV5-1	NA	once	TGCGCCAGCAGCTTGGCGGGGACTGAATCCCAATCGGGGACCCAGTACTTC	CASSLAGTESQSGTQYF
TRBJ1-5	TRBV2	TRBD1	NA	TGTGGGTCCGGACAGGGCCGAAATCAGCCCCAGCATTTT	CGSGQGRNQPQHF
TRBJ2-2	TRBV29-1	TRBD1	NA	TGCAGCGCACGGACCGGGACAGGGAACACCGGGGAGCTGTTTTTT	CSARTGTGNTGELFF
TRBJ2-7	TRBV28	NA	NA	TGTGCCAGCAGTTTGCCCCTGCCACAAGGGGGGCAGTACTTC	CASSLPLPQGGQYF
TRBJ2-1	TRBV6-2/TRBV6-3	TRBD2	NA	TGTGCCAGCAGTTACCCTCTGGGGGGGTCCCTTGAGCAGTTCTTC	CASSYPLGGSLEQFF
TRBJ1-5	TRBV6-5	TRBD1	NA	TGTGCCAGCAGTTCGATACAGGGGGCGGGTAGTCAGCCCCAGCATTTT	CASSSIQGAGSQPQHF
TRBJ1-2	TRBV14	NA	NA	TGTGCCAGCAGCTCAGGGGACGGCTACACCTTC	CASSSGDGYTF
TRBJ1-2	TRBV18	NA	NA	TGTGCCAGCTCAGGGAGGGTCGGCTACACCTTC	CASSGRVGYTF
TRBJ1-4	TRBV19	TRBD1	NA	TGTGCCAGTAGCACCAGGGGGGTGGGAACTAATGAAAAACTGTTTTTT	CASSTRGVGTNEKLFF
TRBJ2-5	TRBV19	TRBD2	NA	TGTGCCAGTACGGGGCGGGGGGGCGCAGAGACCCAGTACTTC	CASTGRGGAETQYF
TRBJ2-3	TRBV11-3	TRBD1	NA	TGTGCCAGCAGCACCTTACAGGGGGCGGCAGATACGCAGTATTTT	CASSTLQGAADTQYF
TRBJ2-6	TRBV6-5	NA	NA	TGTGCCTACGGTTCTGGGGCCAACGTCCTGACTTTC	CAYGSGANVLTF
TRBJ1-1	TRBV9	NA	NA	TGTGCCAGCAGCGTCCCGGGGAACACTGAAGCTTTCTTT	CASSVPGNTEAFF
TRBJ2-5	TRBV7-6	NA	NA	TGTGCCAGCAGCCCGAACGGGGTACAAGAGACCCAGTACTTC	CASSPNGVQETQYF
TRBJ1-2	TRBV7-6	TRBD1	NA	TGTGCCAGCAGCCCGACCAGGGGGCGATCCACCACATATGGCTACACCTTC	CASSPTRGRSTTYGYTF
TRBJ2-7	TRBV29-1	TRBD2	NA	TGCAGCGTTGGACCCAGACTAGCGGGGAGCTCCTACGAGCAGTACTTC	CSVGPRLAGSSYEQYF
TRBJ2-5	TRBV24-1	TRBD1	NA	TGTGCCACCAGTCCCAGACAGGGTATAGTAGAGACCCAGTACTTC	CATSPRQGIVETQYF
TRBJ1-1	TRBV28	NA	NA	TGTGCCAGCAGTTTGGACACAACTGGAGTCGGCACTGAAGCTTTCTTT	CASSLDTTGVGTEAFF
TRBJ2-2	TRBV6-6	TRBD2	NA	TGTGCCAGCAGTCGAAGCATAGCGGGGGCTAGCACCGGGGAGCTGTTTTTT	CASSRSIAGASTGELFF
TRBJ1-5	TRBV19	TRBD1	NA	TGTGCCAGTAGTGCGGGACAGGTGTTATGGCAGCCCCAGCATTTT	CASSAGQVLWQPQHF
TRBJ1-3	TRBV7-6	NA	many	TGTGCCAGCAGCCCCTTGGGTGCCCGGGGAGACACCATATATTTT	CASSPLGARGDTIYF
TRBJ2-1	TRBV4-1	TRBD2	medium-sized	TGCGCCAGCAGCCAAGATGGGGGGGGTTACTACAATGAGCAGTTCTTC	CASSQDGGGYYNEQFF
TRBJ1-5	TRBV18	TRBD1	NA	TGTGCCAGCTCAACGACAGGGCCCAATCAGCCCCAGCATTTT	CASSTTGPNQPQHF
TRBJ2-5	TRBV7-8	TRBD2	once	TGTGCCAGCAGCTTAGTTGGGACTAGCATTAGGGAGACCCAGTACTTC	CASSLVGTSIRETQYF
TRBJ2-1	TRBV21-1	NA	NA	TGTGCCAGCAGCAAAGCGGGACAGTACAATGAGCAGTTCTTC	CASSKAGQYNEQFF
TRBJ2-1	TRBV10-1	TRBD2	few	TGCGCCAGCAGCGTCGGGACTAGCGGGGGCTATGAGCAGTTCTTC	CASSVGTSGGYEQFF